The 23 T cell receptor beta chains presented below share a single source sample, sequenced in a study of immune evolution from preneoplasia to lung adenocarcinoma (dated by TCRdb to the early 2020s). The protocol used for the library was the immunoSEQ multiplex PCR assay. TCRdb stores this immuneACCESS table with in-frame sequences only. Part of the clones is absent; in the studies checked, under half of the shortfall reflects unresolved V genes, and no reason is known for the rest. The sample table shows some 2,500 clones, and approximately 81% are seen once. Roughly 5.4% of the sample goes to the ten largest clones. Sequencing was carried out using FFPE invasive lung adenocarcinoma tissue. What the cell subset or site label conveys for this sample: frankly invasive lung adenocarcinoma (ADC). The receptors shown here come from a person aged 55-80 years with invasive lung adenocarcinoma.

This clone was found once. The chain links TRBV18 to TRBJ1-6; 8 bases align to TRBD1. V trimming: 8 bases; J trimming: 6 bases; junction bases outside the gene matches: 6. The CDR3 is made up of 14 amino acids. Germline assignment: CDR1 KGHSH and CDR2 LQKENI. CDR3 sequence reads: CASRPQGVNSPLHF. The CDR3 DNA follows: TGTGCCAGCCGTCCACAGGGGGTTAATTCACCCCTCCACTTT.

J is TRBJ2-2 and V is TRBV2, with TRBD1 matching over 7 bases. The germline V gene has CDR1 SNHLY and CDR2 FYNNEI. The CDR3 is 15 residues long. V dropped 4 bases and J dropped 2; count of bases not matched to a gene: 4. CDR3 sequence (DNA): TGTGCCAGCAGTGGAGGGACAGATAACACCGGGGAGCTGTTTTTT. Protein product: CASSGGTDNTGELFF.

The V call is TRBV7-3, the J call TRBJ2-5; D unclear. The germline gives CDR1 SGHTA, CDR2 FQGTGA. Trimming took off 5 bases at V and 2 bases at J, with 9 bases between the two ends. This CDR3 region has 13 residues. CDR3 in amino acids: CASSQNGQETQYF. The CDR3 DNA is TGTGCCAGCAGCCAAAACGGGCAAGAGACCCAGTACTTC.

The chain couples TRBV6-6 to TRBJ2-4; 9 bases match TRBD1. After removal of 5 bases from V and 5 bases from J, the junction contained 7 bases not matched to a gene. Germline V gene data show CDR1 as MNHNY and CDR2 as SVGAGI (reference sequence). CDR3 length: 15 amino acids. Written as DNA, the CDR3 is TGTGCCAGCAGTCCATCCGGGACAGGGCAAAACATTCAGTACTTC. Encoded protein: CASSPSGTGQNIQYF.

The J gene is TRBJ2-4, the V gene TRBV28; tentative D call: TRBD1 (6 bases). This CDR3 has 17 amino acids. With 6 bases removed from V and 3 bases from J, the gap between germline ends came to 21 bases. CDR1 is MDHEN, CDR2 SYDVKM, per germline. This CDR3 is CASSLLGQGYFKNIQYF. The CDR3 DNA follows: TGTGCCAGCAGCCTTTTGGGACAAGGGTATTTCAAAAACATTCAGTACTTC.

This sequence joins TRBV5-4 and TRBJ1-1, with no clear D. V lost 0 bases and J 3 bases, leaving 12 bases between the germline ends. The CDR3 totals 15 residues. Looked up from germline, CDR1 is SGHNT and CDR2 is YYREEE (reference sequence). Here the CDR3 DNA reads TGTGCCAGCAGCTTGGCCCGGCGGCAGGACACTGAAGCTTTCTTT. Amino acid sequence: CASSLARRQDTEAFF.

The chain employs TRBV13 and TRBJ2-2; TRBD2 aligns across 13 bases. The CDR3 length is 16 residues. Germline CDR1 reads PRHDT; CDR2 reads FYEKMQ (reference sequence). The V gene end was trimmed by 5 bases and the J gene end by 3 bases; junction bases not matched to a gene: 3. CDR3 DNA: TGTGCCAGCAGCATGGGACTAGCGGGATACACCGGGGAGCTGTTTTTT. This encodes CASSMGLAGYTGELFF.

This clone has only one observation. V gene TRBV2 combines with J gene TRBJ1-6; D not certain. V lost 8 bases and J lost 2, with 13 bases in between. The CDR3 totals 15 residues. Germline V gene lookup returns CDR1 SNHLY and CDR2 FYNNEI. The CDR3 DNA reads TGTGCCAGCGAGTGGGAGAGGGCCTATAATTCACCCCTCCACTTT. Protein: CASEWERAYNSPLHF.

The chain uses TRBV6-5 and TRBJ1-1; D is possibly TRBD1 (6 bases). This CDR3 region has 13 residues. Looked up from germline, CDR1 is MNHEY and CDR2 is SVGAGI. V lost 3 bases, J lost 7 bases, and 12 bases lay in between. CDR3 sequence (DNA): TGTGCCAGCAGTTATACTGTGGACAGTGAAGCTTTCTTT. It encodes CASSYTVDSEAFF.

This clone was detected a few times. The V and J genes are TRBV11-2 and TRBJ2-5; 10 positions agree with TRBD2. The ends lost 6 bases at V and 2 bases at J; junction bases unmatched: 3. The CDR3 totals 14 residues. Germline V gene sequence: CDR1 SGHAT, CDR2 FQNNGV. The CDR3 nucleotides are TGTGCCAGCAGGATAGCGGGGGGTCAAGAGACCCAGTACTTC. Protein sequence: CASRIAGGQETQYF.

This clone showed up just a few times. The chain recombines TRBV10-1 with TRBJ2-4; no reliable D call. Germline V gene data show CDR1 as WNHNN and CDR2 as SYGVQD (reference sequence). The CDR3 is 12 residues long. Trimming cost V 6 bases and J 15 bases, with 18 bases left between them. This chain's CDR3 is CASSRTRTPAYF. The DNA of the CDR3 is TGCGCCAGCAGCCGCACGCGTACTCCCGCGTACTTC.

The rearrangement uses TRBV7-9 and TRBJ1-1; D perhaps matches TRBD1 (6 bases). The CDR3 covers 13 residues. CDR1 is SEHNR and CDR2 is FQNEAQ in the germline V gene (reference sequence). V was clipped by 4 bases and J by 10 bases, with 16 bases between them. The CDR3 sequence is CASSSAWTAGAFF. As DNA, the CDR3 is TGTGCCAGCAGCTCGGCGTGGACAGCAGGAGCTTTCTTT.

The V gene is TRBV10-2, the J gene TRBJ2-1; the match to TRBD1 covers 10 bases. This CDR3 has 15 residues. V dropped 4 bases and J dropped 5; count of bases not matched to a gene: 5. CDR1 is WSHSY and CDR2 is SAAADI in the germline V gene. The CDR3 DNA reads as TGCGCCAGCAGTGGGGCCGGGACAGGGGACAATGAGCAGTTCTTC. It translates to CASSGAGTGDNEQFF.

The chain is built from TRBV7-9 and TRBJ1-1; D is uncertain. CDR3 length: 14 residues. The germline gives CDR1 SEHNR, CDR2 FQNEAQ (reference sequence). The V end lost 1 base, the J end lost 1 base, and 7 bases lay between the germline ends. CDR3 in amino acids: CASSLVGPNTEAFF. CDR3 in DNA: TGTGCCAGCAGCTTAGTGGGCCCGAACACTGAAGCTTTCTTT. Combining the CDR3 with reference TRBV7-9 and TRBJ1-1 gives the whole variable domain DTGVSQNPRHKITKRGQNVTFRCDPISEHNRLYWYRQTLGQGPEFLTYFQNEAQLEKSRLLSDRFSAERPKGSFSTLEIQRTEQGDSAMYLCASSLVGPNTEAFFGQGTRLTVV.

This clone was observed a few times. The CDR3 DNA reads TGTGCCAGCAGCGTAGGACAGGGGAATTCCGGGGAGCTGTTTTTT. Translation: CASSVGQGNSGELFF. The chain carries TRBV6-1 and TRBJ2-2, with 9 bases aligning to TRBD1. The CDR3 contains 15 residues. Germline CDR1 and CDR2: MNHNS and SASEGT. The V segment lost 6 bases and the J segment 6 bases; nucleotides outside the gene matches: 8.

The V and J genes are TRBV27 and TRBJ2-1; no reliable D call. Germline assignment: CDR1 MNHEY and CDR2 SMNVEV (reference sequence). CDR3 length: 12 residues. Trimming took off 3 bases at V and 7 bases at J, with 7 bases between the two ends. The DNA of the CDR3 is TGTGCCAGCAGTTTCCCTGGGAATGAGCAGTTCTTC. Its translation: CASSFPGNEQFF.

The chain couples TRBV4-3 to TRBJ1-6, with D perhaps TRBD1 (5 bases). The V end lost 1 base, the J end lost 6 bases, and 13 bases lay between the germline ends. The CDR3 spans 16 residues. Germline CDR1 and CDR2: LGHNA and YSLEER. Written as DNA, the CDR3 is TGCGCCAGCAGCCAAGTTTCCGGGCAGGGTAATTCACCCCTCCACTTT. It specifies CASSQVSGQGNSPLHF.

This sequence joins TRBV7-3 and TRBJ1-1; TRBD1 matches 8 bases. CDR1 and CDR2 (germline): SGHTA, FQGTGA. Trimming removed 4 bases from V and 6 bases from J; junction bases left unmatched: 7. There are 14 residues in the CDR3. DNA for the CDR3: TGTGCCAGCAGCTGGACAGGGCAGTCTGCTGAAGCTTTCTTT. Translation gives CASSWTGQSAEAFF.

This clone was recorded once. The chain recombines TRBV15 with TRBJ2-5; TRBD2 is a possible D gene (6 bases). V was clipped by 1 base and J by 2 bases, with 8 bases between them. Germline V lookup: CDR1 LNHNV, CDR2 YYDKDF (reference sequence). The CDR3 has 14 amino acids. The CDR3 DNA is TGTGCCACCAGCAGAGTTAGCGGACAAGAGACCCAGTACTTC. Amino acids: CATSRVSGQETQYF. Based on the CDR3 plus reference TRBV15 and TRBJ2-5, the full variable domain is DAMVIQNPRYQVTQFGKPVTLSCSQTLNHNVMYWYQQKSSQAPKLLFHYYDKDFNNEADTPDNFQSRRPNTSFCFLDIRSPGLGDTAMYLCATSRVSGQETQYFGPGTRLLVL.

V gene TRBV5-4 combines with J gene TRBJ1-1, with 11 bases aligning to TRBD1. The germline V gene has CDR1 SGHNT and CDR2 YYREEE (reference sequence). With V trimmed by 1 base and J by 5 bases, 7 bases remained unmatched. The CDR3 sequence is 16 residues long. This CDR3 is CASSLFRDRGGTEAFF. The CDR3 DNA is TGTGCCAGCAGCTTGTTCCGGGACAGGGGGGGGACTGAAGCTTTCTTT.

This rearrangement joins TRBV5-4 to TRBJ2-5; TRBD1 is a possible D gene (5 bases). CDR1 is SGHNT and CDR2 is YYREEE in the germline V gene (reference sequence). V lost 4 bases and J lost 4, with 11 bases in between. The CDR3 totals 13 residues. The CDR3 region has the DNA TGTGCCAGCAGCGCACAGGTCGGAGAGACCCAGTACTTC. Translating it yields CASSAQVGETQYF. The full variable domain, in which reference TRBV5-4 and TRBJ2-5 provide the parts outside the CDR3, is ETGVTQSPTHLIKTRGQQVTLRCSSQSGHNTVSWYQQALGQGPQFIFQYYREEENGRGNFPPRFSGLQFPNYSSELNVNALELDDSALYLCASSAQVGETQYFGPGTRLLVL.

This clone has just one count. The chain employs TRBV7-2 and TRBJ2-7; 10 bases agree with TRBD2. J was trimmed by 7 bases and V by 4 bases; bases with no gene match: 10. Per the germline V gene, CDR1 is SGHTA and CDR2 is FQGNSA. CDR3 size: 15 residues. In DNA form, the CDR3 reads TGTGCCAGCAGCTCGTGGACTAGCGGAAAGGGTGAGCAGTACTTC. Translated, it gives CASSSWTSGKGEQYF.

V is TRBV2 and J is TRBJ1-1, with D maybe TRBD1 (6 bases). Looked up from germline, CDR1 is SNHLY and CDR2 is FYNNEI. The CDR3 extends over 13 amino acids. V was trimmed by 8 bases and J by 6 bases, leaving 16 bases between them. The CDR3 is CASAWGGRSEAFF. The CDR3 DNA sequence: TGTGCCAGCGCCTGGGGGGGGCGTTCTGAAGCTTTCTTT.